The rows below give T cell receptor beta chains drawn from one sample of a study of blood T cell repertoires in COVID-19. Some clones are missing from TCRdb's copy, which holds only in-frame ones; the method was immunoSEQ multiplex PCR. The sample carries approximately 120,000 clones, approximately 74% recorded once. The sample comprised peripheral blood. The receptors shown here come from a man aged 60 to 75 with acute or convalescent COVID-19. The CDR3 runs from the conserved cysteine through the conserved F or W. The order of the fields is clone size, D gene, J gene, V gene, CDR3 DNA, CDR3 protein. The D gene is left open where the match is weak. A row's size may be missing; if present it is once, few, many or a size class.

. | . | TRBJ2-1 | TRBV7-6 | TGTGCCAGCAGCTCCCGATCCAGCTCCTACAATGAGCAGTTCTTC | CASSSRSSSYNEQFF
. | TRBD1 | TRBJ1-1 | TRBV11-2 | TGTGCCAGCAGCCTAAGACAGGGGGGGATGAACACTGAAGCTTTCTTT | CASSLRQGGMNTEAFF
. | . | TRBJ1-1 | TRBV6-1 | TGTGCCAGCAGTGAAGGTTTATTGAACCGCCGAGGAGTGTTCTTT | CASSEGLLNRRGVFF
. | TRBD1 | TRBJ2-4 | TRBV2 | TGTGCCAGCAGTGAAGGGGGACAGGGGGCGAGAAACATTCAGTACTTC | CASSEGGQGARNIQYF
. | TRBD2 | TRBJ2-2 | TRBV7-2 | TGTGCCAGCAGCACATCTAGCGGGGTGAACACCGGGGAGCTGTTTTTT | CASSTSSGVNTGELFF
once | TRBD2 | TRBJ2-5 | TRBV20-1 | TGCAGTGCTAGTGTAGCGGGGAAAAGCCAAGAGACCCAGTACTTC | CSASVAGKSQETQYF
once | . | TRBJ2-5 | TRBV10-3 | TGTGCCATCTCGGATGGCGGCGGGACCGCAGAGACCCAGTACTTC | CAISDGGGTAETQYF
. | TRBD1 | TRBJ1-2 | TRBV5-1 | TGCGCCAGCAGCGGGCCGGACAGGGCTAACTATGGCTACACCTTC | CASSGPDRANYGYTF
. | TRBD2 | TRBJ2-3 | TRBV18 | TGTGCCAGCTCACTAGGACTAGCGGGAGTGTCAGATACGCAGTATTTT | CASSLGLAGVSDTQYF
few | . | TRBJ2-7 | TRBV9 | TGTGCCAGCGCATCGGGGGGCTTCTCCTACGAGCAGTACTTC | CASASGGFSYEQYF
few | TRBD1 | TRBJ2-7 | TRBV19 | TGTGCCAGTAGTATGGCAGGGGGCAGATACGAGCAGTACTTC | CASSMAGGRYEQYF
. | TRBD1 | TRBJ1-2 | TRBV12-5 | TGTGCTAGTGGTACGGGGACAGGGCATGGCTACACCTTC | CASGTGTGHGYTF
once | TRBD1 | TRBJ2-1 | TRBV5-1 | TGCGCCAGCAGCTCGGCCGGGACAGGGTTGAATGAGCAGTTCTTC | CASSSAGTGLNEQFF
. | . | TRBJ1-1 | TRBV10-2 | TGCGCCAGCAGCGGGCAGGGGTTGAACACTGAAGCTTTCTTT | CASSGQGLNTEAFF
. | TRBD1 | TRBJ1-1 | TRBV19 | TGTGCCAGTAGTACCCGGACAGGTCCTAACACTGAAGCTTTCTTT | CASSTRTGPNTEAFF
. | . | TRBJ2-3 | TRBV2 | TGTGCCAGCAGTGTCGCGGCAGATACGCAGTATTTT | CASSVAADTQYF
. | . | TRBJ1-1 | TRBV3-1/TRBV3-2 | TGTGCCAGCAGCCAGTCAGGGCCAGATGAAGCTTTCTTT | CASSQSGPDEAFF
. | . | TRBJ2-7 | TRBV29-1 | TGCAGCGTTGAGCACCAGGGGAGCATTGGGTACGAGCAGTACTTC | CSVEHQGSIGYEQYF
. | TRBD2 | TRBJ2-1 | TRBV6-5 | TGTGCCAGCAGCCGTAGCGGGGGGGCCGGAAATGAGCAGTTCTTC | CASSRSGGAGNEQFF
few | TRBD2 | TRBJ2-1 | TRBV4-1 | TGCGCCAGCAGCCAAGATAGAGCGGGGGGCAATGAGCAGTTCTTC | CASSQDRAGGNEQFF
. | . | TRBJ1-2 | TRBV5-5 | TGTGCCAGCAGCTTGCATTTAGAAAAGTATGGCTACACCTTC | CASSLHLEKYGYTF
. | . | TRBJ1-5 | TRBV6-6 | TGTGCCAGCAGTTACTCGTCCCCGGGGTCGAATCAGCCCCAGCATTTT | CASSYSSPGSNQPQHF
. | . | TRBJ1-1 | TRBV5-6 | TGTGCCAGCAGCTCTCTGACAGGTGGGGGCACAGTCGGGCGAACTGAAGCTTTCTTT | CASSSLTGGGTVGRTEAFF
. | . | TRBJ1-6 | TRBV9 | TGTGCCAGCAGCGTATCCCCCCCAGGCTATAATTCACCCCTCCACTTT | CASSVSPPGYNSPLHF
few | . | TRBJ1-2 | TRBV19 | TGTGCCAGTAGTACAGGGCTGGGGTCATATGGCTACACCTTC | CASSTGLGSYGYTF
. | TRBD2 | TRBJ2-3 | TRBV6-6 | TGTGCCAGCAGTTACCCGACTAGCGGGCACACAGATACGCAGTATTTT | CASSYPTSGHTDTQYF
. | TRBD2 | TRBJ2-7 | TRBV11-2 | TGTGCCAGCAGCTTTAAACTAGCGGGGCTCTCCTACGAGCAGTACTTC | CASSFKLAGLSYEQYF
. | TRBD1 | TRBJ1-1 | TRBV19 | TGTGCCAGTAGCGGACAGGTAACTGTTGGCACTGAAGCTTTCTTT | CASSGQVTVGTEAFF
. | . | TRBJ2-7 | TRBV19 | TGTGCCAGTAAATACAAGGGGGACCGCTACGAGCAGTACTTC | CASKYKGDRYEQYF
. | TRBD1 | TRBJ2-2 | TRBV14 | TGTGCCAGCAGCCAGAAGAGGCCGGACAGGGCACGGAACACCGGGGAGCTGTTTTTT | CASSQKRPDRARNTGELFF
. | . | TRBJ1-3 | TRBV11-2 | TGTGCCAGCAGCCCGCAGGGCAGGCTCAACACCATATATTTT | CASSPQGRLNTIYF
once | TRBD2 | TRBJ2-5 | TRBV4-2 | TGTGCCAGCAGCCAACGGGGGGGTCTCGGGGAGACCCAGTACTTC | CASSQRGGLGETQYF
. | . | TRBJ2-7 | TRBV20-1 | TGCAGTGCTAGTAGGCGGGGGCGCCCGGGCTACGAGCAGTACTTC | CSASRRGRPGYEQYF
few | . | TRBJ2-7 | TRBV6-5 | TGTGCCAGCAGCTCCGGGACTTTGAGCTCCTACGAGCAGTACTTC | CASSSGTLSSYEQYF
. | . | TRBJ2-2 | TRBV25-1 | TGTGCCAGCAGTGAATCATCGGGGAGAGGGACCGGGGAGCTGTTTTTT | CASSESSGRGTGELFF